Listed here are 4 T cell receptor beta chains from one sample, sequenced in a study of T cells of healthy individuals. MiXCR, run by TCRdb on the 5' RACE reads, gives a single entry per CDR3 protein. The sample includes about 41,000 distinct CDR3 sequences, approximately 4.9% seen only once; the top ten take over 8.5%. The receptors come from a human donor in good health.

This clonotype came up many times. The chain couples TRBV5-1 to TRBJ2-1; the D gene could be TRBD1 or TRBD2 (5 bases each). CDR3 length: 17 amino acids. V was cut by 4 bases and J by 6 bases, with 23 bases left in between. Germline loops: CDR1 SGHRS, CDR2 YFSETQ. The DNA for the CDR3 is TGCGCCAGCAGCCGATTCTCAGGGACCCTCGACGCCAATGAGCAGTTCTTC. Protein product: CASSRFSGTLDANEQFF.

There are many counts of this clonotype. This sequence joins TRBV12-3 or TRBV12-4 and TRBJ2-2; tentative D call: TRBD2 (5 bases). The CDR3 runs to 17 residues. V was pared by 4 bases and J by 1 base, with 16 bases between. The CDR3 here is CASSSYSRAENTGELFF. CDR3 nucleotide sequence: TGTGCCAGCAGTTCCTATAGTCGAGCGGAGAACACCGGGGAGCTGTTTTTT.

This rearrangement joins TRBV3-1 to TRBJ2-2, with 13 bases lining up with TRBD2. The trim removed 3 bases at V and 6 bases at J, leaving 13 bases unmatched. The CDR3 runs to 19 residues. CDR1 is LGHDT and CDR2 is YNNKEL in the germline V gene (reference sequence). CDR3 sequence: CASSHQSRLAGGGAGELFF. In nucleotides, the CDR3 is TGTGCCAGCAGCCACCAGAGCAGACTAGCGGGAGGAGGTGCCGGGGAGCTGTTTTTT.

J is TRBJ2-3 and V is TRBV7-3; TRBD2 agrees at 10 bases. J gave up 0 bases and V 4 bases, and 7 bases lay outside the gene matches. This CDR3 is built from 17 residues. Germline V gene lookup returns CDR1 SGHTA and CDR2 FQGTGA. CDR3 region: CASSSSGGVISTDTQYF. The CDR3 coding sequence is TGTGCCAGCAGCTCTAGCGGGGGCGTTATTAGCACAGATACGCAGTATTTT.